This T cell receptor (beta chain) was found in a study of read filtering for tumor transcriptome and immune sequencing. In the study overall: Mean patient age was roughly 61 years, range roughly 45 to 85; approximately 18 male, some 14 female. Transcriptome libraries were built from DNase-treated RNA.

This library used around 400 ng RNA and molecular barcoded adaptors spanning alpha/delta and beta/gamma chains. TCRdb re-called the reads through MiXCR, storing one row per CDR3 protein. This sample has 62,000 or so distinct CDR3 sequences, with around a fifth found just once. The CDR3 consists of 15 residues. The V gene's germline CDR1 is LNHDA and CDR2 SQIVND (reference sequence). Trimming removed 10 bases from V and 5 bases from J; junction bases left unmatched: 16. This sequence joins TRBV19 and TRBJ2-7, with 8 bases identical to TRBD1. Sample: a population of CD138-negative cells sorted from bone marrow. The sequence came from a donor aged 40 or older with multiple myeloma. CDR3 protein: CATRAQRQGSDEQYF. The CDR3 coding sequence is TGTGCCACCAGAGCGCAGCGACAGGGGAGCGACGAGCAGTACTTC.